This TCR beta chain was recorded in a study of cytomegalovirus exposure and HLA in healthy donors. Overall study results and limits: Reportedly, cytomegalovirus status was diagnosed with high sensitivity and specificity. In a later analysis, HLA-associated TCR beta chains were more clonally expanded than equally common others.

With 0 bases removed from V and 4 bases from J, the gap between germline ends came to 9 bases. CDR1 is ENHRY, CDR2 SYGVKD, per germline. The CDR3 totals 14 residues. Donors counted as nominally healthy when sampled, yet unrecorded immune exposures were likely. Worth noting for this clone: Its target is not known.

The study ran its PCR with 60 Vbeta and 13 Jbeta primers. Assay: immunoSEQ multiplex PCR; the TCRdb copy retains only in-frame clones and omits some. The sample shows under 150,000 clones, approximately 81% of them seen only once. Sample: PBMCs. V usage is TRBV10-3 and J usage is TRBJ1-2; no firm D call. The receptor was isolated from a man younger than 35 in good health and CMV-seronegative. CDR3 coding DNA: TGTGCCATCAGTGAGTCGTCGGCGGCCTATGGCTACACCTTC. Translating gives CAISESSAAYGYTF.